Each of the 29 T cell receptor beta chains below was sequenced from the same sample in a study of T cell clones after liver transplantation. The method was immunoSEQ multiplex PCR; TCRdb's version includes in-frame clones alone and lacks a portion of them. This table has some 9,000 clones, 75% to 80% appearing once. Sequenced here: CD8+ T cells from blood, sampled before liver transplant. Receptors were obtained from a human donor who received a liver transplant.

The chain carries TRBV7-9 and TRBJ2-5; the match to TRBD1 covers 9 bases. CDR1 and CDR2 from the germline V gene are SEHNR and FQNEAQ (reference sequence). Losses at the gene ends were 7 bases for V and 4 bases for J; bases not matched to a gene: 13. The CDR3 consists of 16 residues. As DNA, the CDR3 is TGTGCCAGCAACGAGCCGGGACAGGGAATTGGAGAGACCCAGTACTTC. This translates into CASNEPGQGIGETQYF.

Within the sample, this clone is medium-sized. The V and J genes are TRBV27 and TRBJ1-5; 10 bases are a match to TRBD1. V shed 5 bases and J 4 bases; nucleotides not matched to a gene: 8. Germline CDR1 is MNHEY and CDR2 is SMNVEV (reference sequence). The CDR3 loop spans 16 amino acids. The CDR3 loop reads CASSDRQGAANQPQHF. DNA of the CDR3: TGTGCCAGCAGTGATAGACAGGGGGCGGCGAATCAGCCCCAGCATTTT.

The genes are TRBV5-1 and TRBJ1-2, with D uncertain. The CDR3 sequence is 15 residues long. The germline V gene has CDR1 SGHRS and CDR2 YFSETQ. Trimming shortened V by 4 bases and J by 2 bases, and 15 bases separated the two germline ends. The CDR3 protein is CASSLSAPQNYGYTF. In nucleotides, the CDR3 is TGCGCCAGCAGCCTTTCAGCGCCTCAAAACTATGGCTACACCTTC.

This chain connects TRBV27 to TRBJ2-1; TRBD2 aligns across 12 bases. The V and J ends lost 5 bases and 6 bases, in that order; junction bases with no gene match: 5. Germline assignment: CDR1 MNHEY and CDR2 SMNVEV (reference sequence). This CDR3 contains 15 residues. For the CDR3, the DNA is TGTGCCAGCAGTCTAGGGACTAGCGGGCTCAATGAGCAGTTCTTC. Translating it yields CASSLGTSGLNEQFF.

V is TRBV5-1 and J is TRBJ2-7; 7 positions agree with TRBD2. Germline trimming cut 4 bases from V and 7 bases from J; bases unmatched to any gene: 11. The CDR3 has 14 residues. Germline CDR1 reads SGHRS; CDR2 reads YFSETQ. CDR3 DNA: TGCGCCAGCAGCACGCGGGAGAGCCCGGGGGAGCAGTACTTC. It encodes CASSTRESPGEQYF. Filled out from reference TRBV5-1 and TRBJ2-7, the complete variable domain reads KAGVTQTPRYLIKTRGQQVTLSCSPISGHRSVSWYQQTPGQGLQFLFEYFSETQRNKGNFPGRFSGRQFSNSRSEMNVSTLELGDSALYLCASSTRESPGEQYFGPGTRLTVT.

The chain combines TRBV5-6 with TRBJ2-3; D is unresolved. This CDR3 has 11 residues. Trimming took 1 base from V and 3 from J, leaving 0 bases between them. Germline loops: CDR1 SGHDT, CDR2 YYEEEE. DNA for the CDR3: TGTGCCAGCAGCTTGACAGATACGCAGTATTTT. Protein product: CASSLTDTQYF.

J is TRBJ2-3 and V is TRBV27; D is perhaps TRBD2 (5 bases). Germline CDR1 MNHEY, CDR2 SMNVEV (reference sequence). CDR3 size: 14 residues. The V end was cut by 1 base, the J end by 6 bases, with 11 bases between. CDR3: CASSLFPSGDTQYF. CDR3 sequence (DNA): TGTGCCAGCAGTTTATTCCCGTCGGGGGATACGCAGTATTTT.

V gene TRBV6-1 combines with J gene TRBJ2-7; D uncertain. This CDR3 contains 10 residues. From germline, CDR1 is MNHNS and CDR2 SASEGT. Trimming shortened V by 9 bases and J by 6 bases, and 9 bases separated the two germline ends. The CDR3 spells CASWAGEQYF. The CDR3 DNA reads TGTGCCAGTTGGGCTGGCGAGCAGTACTTC.

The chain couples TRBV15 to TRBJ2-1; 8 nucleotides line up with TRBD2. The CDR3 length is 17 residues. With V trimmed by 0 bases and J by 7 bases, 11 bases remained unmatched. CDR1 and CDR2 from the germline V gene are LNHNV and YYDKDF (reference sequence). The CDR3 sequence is CATSRDNPGRAGNEQFF. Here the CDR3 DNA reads TGTGCCACCAGCAGAGATAATCCCGGGAGGGCCGGGAATGAGCAGTTCTTC.

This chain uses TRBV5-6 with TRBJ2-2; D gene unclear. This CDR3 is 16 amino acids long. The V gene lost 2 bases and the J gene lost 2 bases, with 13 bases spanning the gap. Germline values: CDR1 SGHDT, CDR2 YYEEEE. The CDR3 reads CASSFRQQTNTGELFF. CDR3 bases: TGTGCCAGCAGCTTTAGACAACAGACCAACACCGGGGAGCTGTTTTTT.

Here the CDR3 reads CASSDGIYEQYF. CDR3 bases: TGTGCCAGCAGTGACGGGATCTACGAGCAGTACTTC. The J gene is TRBJ2-7, the V gene TRBV2, with D perhaps matching TRBD2 (5 bases). CDR3 length: 12 amino acids. V was cut by 3 bases and J by 3 bases, with 6 bases left in between. Germline V gives CDR1 SNHLY, CDR2 FYNNEI.

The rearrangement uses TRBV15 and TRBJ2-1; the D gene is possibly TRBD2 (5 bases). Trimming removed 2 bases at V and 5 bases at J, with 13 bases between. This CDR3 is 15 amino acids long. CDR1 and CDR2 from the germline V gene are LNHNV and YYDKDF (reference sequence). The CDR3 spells CATSRPTTANNEQFF. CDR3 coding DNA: TGTGCCACCAGCAGACCGACTACAGCGAACAATGAGCAGTTCTTC. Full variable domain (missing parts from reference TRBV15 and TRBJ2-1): DAMVIQNPRYQVTQFGKPVTLSCSQTLNHNVMYWYQQKSSQAPKLLFHYYDKDFNNEADTPDNFQSRRPNTSFCFLDIRSPGLGDTAMYLCATSRPTTANNEQFFGPGTRLTVL.

The CDR3 DNA reads as TGCGCCAGCAGCCCGAAAACAGGGGTGGACACTGAAGCTTTCTTT. Translation gives CASSPKTGVDTEAFF. This chain connects TRBV4-1 to TRBJ1-1, with 7 nucleotides matching TRBD1. Germline assignment: CDR1 MGHRA and CDR2 YSYEKL. The junction had 8 bases not matched to a gene; V was cut back by 4 bases and J by 3 bases. There are 15 residues in the CDR3.

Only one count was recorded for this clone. The CDR3 DNA reads TGTGCCAGCAGCCCCGGACAGGGGGCATCGAATGAGCAGTTCTTC. Its protein is CASSPGQGASNEQFF. The chain carries TRBV7-9 and TRBJ2-1, with 11 bases aligning to TRBD1. The V and J ends lost 5 bases and 7 bases, in that order; junction bases with no gene match: 7. The CDR3 contains 15 residues. Germline values: CDR1 SEHNR, CDR2 FQNEAQ (reference sequence).

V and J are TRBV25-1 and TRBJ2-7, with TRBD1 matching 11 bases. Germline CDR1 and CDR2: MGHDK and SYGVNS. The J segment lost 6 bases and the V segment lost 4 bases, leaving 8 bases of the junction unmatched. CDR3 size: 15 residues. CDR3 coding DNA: TGTGCCAGCAGTGTTGGGAGGACAGGGGGCCTCGAGCAGTACTTC. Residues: CASSVGRTGGLEQYF.

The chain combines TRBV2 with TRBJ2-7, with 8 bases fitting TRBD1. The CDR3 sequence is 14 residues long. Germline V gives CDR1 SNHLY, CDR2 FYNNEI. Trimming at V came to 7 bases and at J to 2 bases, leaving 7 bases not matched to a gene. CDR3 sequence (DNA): TGTGCCAGCACTCCAGCAGGGGGCCCCTACGAGCAGTACTTC. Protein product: CASTPAGGPYEQYF. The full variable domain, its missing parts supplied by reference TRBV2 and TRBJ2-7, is EPEVTQTPSHQVTQMGQEVILRCVPISNHLYFYWYRQILGQKVEFLVSFYNNEISEKSEIFDDQFSVERPDGSNFTLKIRSTKLEDSAMYFCASTPAGGPYEQYFGPGTRLTVT.

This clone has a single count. CDR3 protein: CASSQDRDGSWWGYTF. The CDR3 bases are TGCGCCAGCAGCCAAGACCGAGACGGATCCTGGTGGGGCTACACCTTC. V gene TRBV4-1 combines with J gene TRBJ1-2; D remains ambiguous. The V end lost 0 bases, the J end lost 8 bases, and 19 bases lay between the germline ends. The CDR3 is 16 amino acids. Germline CDR1 and CDR2: MGHRA and YSYEKL.

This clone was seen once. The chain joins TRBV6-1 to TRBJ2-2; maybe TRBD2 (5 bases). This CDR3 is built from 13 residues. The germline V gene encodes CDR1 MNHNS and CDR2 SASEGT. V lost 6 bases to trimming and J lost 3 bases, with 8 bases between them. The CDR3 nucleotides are TGTGCCAGCAGGCTAGCCCACACCGGGGAGCTGTTTTTT. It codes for CASRLAHTGELFF.

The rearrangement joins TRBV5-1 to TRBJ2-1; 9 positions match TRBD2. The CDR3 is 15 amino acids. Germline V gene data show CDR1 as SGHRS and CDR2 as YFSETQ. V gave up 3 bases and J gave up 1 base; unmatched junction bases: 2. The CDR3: CASSSAGGSYNEQFF. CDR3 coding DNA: TGCGCCAGCAGCTCCGCGGGGGGGTCCTACAATGAGCAGTTCTTC.

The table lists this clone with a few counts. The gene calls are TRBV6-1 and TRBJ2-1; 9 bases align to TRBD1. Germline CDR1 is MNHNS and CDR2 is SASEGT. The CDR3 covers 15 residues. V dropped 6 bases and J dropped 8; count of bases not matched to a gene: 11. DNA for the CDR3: TGTGCCAGCAGCCCAACAGGGGGCGCCTGGGATGAGCAGTTCTTC. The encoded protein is CASSPTGGAWDEQFF.

CDR3 amino acids: CASSLGSGAGEKLFF. For the CDR3, the DNA is TGTGCCAGCAGCTTAGGGTCGGGCGCTGGGGAAAAACTGTTTTTT. V gene TRBV7-9 combines with J gene TRBJ1-4; no firm D call. Germline CDR1 and CDR2: SEHNR and FQNEAQ (reference sequence). V dropped 1 base and J dropped 8 bases, with 14 bases sitting between them. The length of the CDR3 is 15 residues. Full variable domain (rest looked up from reference TRBV7-9 and TRBJ1-4): DTGVSQNPRHKITKRGQNVTFRCDPISEHNRLYWYRQTLGQGPEFLTYFQNEAQLEKSRLLSDRFSAERPKGSFSTLEIQRTEQGDSAMYLCASSLGSGAGEKLFFGSGTQLSVL.

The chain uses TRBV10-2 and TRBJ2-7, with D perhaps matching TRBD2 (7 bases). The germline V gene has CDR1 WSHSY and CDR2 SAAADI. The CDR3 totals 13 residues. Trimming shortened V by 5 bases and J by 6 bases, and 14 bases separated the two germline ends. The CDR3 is CASSQGTNGEQYF. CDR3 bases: TGCGCCAGCAGTCAGGGGACTAACGGCGAGCAGTACTTC.

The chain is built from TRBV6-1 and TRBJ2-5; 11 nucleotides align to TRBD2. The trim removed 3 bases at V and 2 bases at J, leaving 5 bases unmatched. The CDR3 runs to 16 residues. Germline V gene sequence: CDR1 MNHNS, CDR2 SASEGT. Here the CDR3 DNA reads TGTGCCAGCAGTGAGTTAGCGGGGGGGCCACAAGAGACCCAGTACTTC. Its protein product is CASSELAGGPQETQYF.

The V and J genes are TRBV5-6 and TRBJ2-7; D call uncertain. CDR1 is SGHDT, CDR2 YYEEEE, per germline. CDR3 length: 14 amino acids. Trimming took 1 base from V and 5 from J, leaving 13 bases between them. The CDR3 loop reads CASSLRNSLHEQYF. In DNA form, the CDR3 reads TGTGCCAGCAGCTTGCGTAATAGCCTACACGAGCAGTACTTC.

CDR3 residues: CASSLVTGTANQPQHF. CDR3 DNA sequence: TGTGCCAGCAGCTTAGTTACCGGGACAGCTAATCAGCCCCAGCATTTT. The gene calls are TRBV7-9 and TRBJ1-5, with TRBD1 matching over 7 bases. The CDR3 covers 16 residues. J lost 4 bases, V lost 1 base, and 7 bases had no gene match. CDR1 and CDR2 (germline): SEHNR, FQNEAQ (reference sequence).

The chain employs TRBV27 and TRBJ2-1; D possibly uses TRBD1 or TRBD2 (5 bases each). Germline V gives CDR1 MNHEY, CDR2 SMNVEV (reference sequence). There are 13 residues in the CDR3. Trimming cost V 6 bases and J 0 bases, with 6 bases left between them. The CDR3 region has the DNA TGTGCCAGCAGCGGGGCCTCCTACAATGAGCAGTTCTTC. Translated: CASSGASYNEQFF.

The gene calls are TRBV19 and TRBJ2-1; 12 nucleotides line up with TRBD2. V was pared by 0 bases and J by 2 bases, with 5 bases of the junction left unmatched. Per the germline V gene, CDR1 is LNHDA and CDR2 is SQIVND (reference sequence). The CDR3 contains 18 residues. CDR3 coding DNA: TGTGCCAGTAGTATAGAAAGTACTAGCGGGGGGCCCTACAATGAGCAGTTCTTC. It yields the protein CASSIESTSGGPYNEQFF.

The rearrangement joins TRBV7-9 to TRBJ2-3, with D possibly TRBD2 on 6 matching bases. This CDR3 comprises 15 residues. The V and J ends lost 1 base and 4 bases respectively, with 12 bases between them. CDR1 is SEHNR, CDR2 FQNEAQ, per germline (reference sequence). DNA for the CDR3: TGTGCCAGCAGCTTAGTGAGGGGAGGATCAGATACGCAGTATTTT. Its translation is CASSLVRGGSDTQYF.

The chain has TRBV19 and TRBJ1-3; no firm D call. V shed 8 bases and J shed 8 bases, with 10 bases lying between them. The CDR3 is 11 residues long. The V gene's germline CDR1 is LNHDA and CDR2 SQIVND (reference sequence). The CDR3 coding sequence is TGTGCCAGTCGGGTCGGTTACACCATATATTTT. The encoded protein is CASRVGYTIYF.